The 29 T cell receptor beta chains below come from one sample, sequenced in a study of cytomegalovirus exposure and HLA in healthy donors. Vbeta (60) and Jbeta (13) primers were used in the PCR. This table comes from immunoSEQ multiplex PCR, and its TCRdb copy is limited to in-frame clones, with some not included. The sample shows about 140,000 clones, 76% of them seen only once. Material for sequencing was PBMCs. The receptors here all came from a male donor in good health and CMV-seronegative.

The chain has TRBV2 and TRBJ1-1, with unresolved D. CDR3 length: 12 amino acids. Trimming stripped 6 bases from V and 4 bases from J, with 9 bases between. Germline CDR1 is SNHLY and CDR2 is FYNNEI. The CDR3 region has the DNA TGTGCCAGCAGGAGGGAGGGCACTGAAGCTTTCTTT. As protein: CASRREGTEAFF.

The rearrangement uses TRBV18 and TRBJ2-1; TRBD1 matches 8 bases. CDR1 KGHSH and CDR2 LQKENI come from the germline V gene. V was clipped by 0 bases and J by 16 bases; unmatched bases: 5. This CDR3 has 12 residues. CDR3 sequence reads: CASSPPDRAVFF. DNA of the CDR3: TGTGCCAGCTCACCACCGGACAGGGCCGTCTTCTTC.

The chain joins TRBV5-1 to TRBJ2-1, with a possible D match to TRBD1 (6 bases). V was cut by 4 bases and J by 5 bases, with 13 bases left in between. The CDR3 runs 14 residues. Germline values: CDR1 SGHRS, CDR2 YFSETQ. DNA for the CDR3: TGCGCCAGCAGCCAACCACAGGGTAACAATGAGCAGTTCTTC. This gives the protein CASSQPQGNNEQFF.

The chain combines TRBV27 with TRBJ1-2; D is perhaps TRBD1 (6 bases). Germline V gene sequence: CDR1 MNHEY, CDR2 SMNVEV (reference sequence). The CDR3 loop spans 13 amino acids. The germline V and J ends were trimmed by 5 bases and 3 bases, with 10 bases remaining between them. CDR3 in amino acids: CASSPGVHYGYTF. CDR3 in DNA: TGTGCCAGCAGTCCAGGGGTCCACTATGGCTACACCTTC.

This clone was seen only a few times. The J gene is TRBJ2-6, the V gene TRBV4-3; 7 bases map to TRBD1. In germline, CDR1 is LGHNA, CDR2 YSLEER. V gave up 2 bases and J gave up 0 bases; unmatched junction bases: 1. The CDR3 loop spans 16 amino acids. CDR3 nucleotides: TGCGCCAGCAGCCAAAGGACAGGCTCTGGGGCCAACGTCCTGACTTTC. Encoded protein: CASSQRTGSGANVLTF.

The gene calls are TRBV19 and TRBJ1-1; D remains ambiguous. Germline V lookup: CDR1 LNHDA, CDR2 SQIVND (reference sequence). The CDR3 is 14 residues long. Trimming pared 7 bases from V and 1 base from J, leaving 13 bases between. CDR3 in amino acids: CASKEGSANTEAFF. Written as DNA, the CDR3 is TGTGCCAGTAAGGAGGGTTCTGCGAACACTGAAGCTTTCTTT.

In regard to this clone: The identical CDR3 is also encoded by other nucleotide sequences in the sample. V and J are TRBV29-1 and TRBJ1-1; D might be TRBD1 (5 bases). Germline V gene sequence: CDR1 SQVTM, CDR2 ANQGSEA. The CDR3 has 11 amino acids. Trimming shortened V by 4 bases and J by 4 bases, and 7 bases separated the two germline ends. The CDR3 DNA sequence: TGCAGCGTTGGCGGGGGCACTGAAGCTTTCTTT. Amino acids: CSVGGGTEAFF.

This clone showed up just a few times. The CDR3, as DNA: TGTGCCAGCAGTTCGGGACAGGGCTACGAGCAGTACTTC. As protein: CASSSGQGYEQYF. V and J are TRBV28 and TRBJ2-7; 9 positions agree with TRBD1. V trimming: 4 bases; J trimming: 3 bases; junction bases outside the gene matches: 1. This CDR3 comprises 13 residues. Germline V lookup: CDR1 MDHEN, CDR2 SYDVKM.

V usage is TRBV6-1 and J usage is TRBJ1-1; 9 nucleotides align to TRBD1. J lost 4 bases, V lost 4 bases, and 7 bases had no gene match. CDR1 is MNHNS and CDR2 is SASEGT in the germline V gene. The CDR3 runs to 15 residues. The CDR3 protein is CASSASGTGITEAFF. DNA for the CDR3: TGTGCCAGCAGTGCCTCCGGGACAGGGATCACTGAAGCTTTCTTT.

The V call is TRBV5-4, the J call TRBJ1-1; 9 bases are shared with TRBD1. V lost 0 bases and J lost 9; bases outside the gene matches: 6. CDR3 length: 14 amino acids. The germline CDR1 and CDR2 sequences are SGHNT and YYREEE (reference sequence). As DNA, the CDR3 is TGTGCCAGCAGCTTGGCCAAAGGACAGGGGAAAGCTTTCTTT. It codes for CASSLAKGQGKAFF.

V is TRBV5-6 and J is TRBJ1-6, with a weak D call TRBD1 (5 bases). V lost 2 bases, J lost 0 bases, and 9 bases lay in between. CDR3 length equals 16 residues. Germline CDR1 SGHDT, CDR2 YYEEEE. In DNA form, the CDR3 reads TGTGCCAGCAGCTTAACAGGAAGCTCCTATAATTCACCCCTCCACTTT. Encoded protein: CASSLTGSSYNSPLHF.

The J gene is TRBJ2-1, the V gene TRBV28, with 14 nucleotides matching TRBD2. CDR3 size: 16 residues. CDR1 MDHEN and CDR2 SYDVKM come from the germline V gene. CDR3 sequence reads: CAGTSGSPWASSEQFF. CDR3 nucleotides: TGTGCTGGGACTAGCGGGAGCCCGTGGGCCTCCAGTGAGCAGTTCTTC.

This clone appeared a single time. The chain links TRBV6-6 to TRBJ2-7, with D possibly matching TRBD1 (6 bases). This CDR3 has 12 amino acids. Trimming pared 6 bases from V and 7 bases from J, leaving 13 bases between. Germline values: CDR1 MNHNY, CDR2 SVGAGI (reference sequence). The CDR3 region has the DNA TGTGCCAGCAGCAACAGGGTGTGGGAGCAGTACTTC. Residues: CASSNRVWEQYF.

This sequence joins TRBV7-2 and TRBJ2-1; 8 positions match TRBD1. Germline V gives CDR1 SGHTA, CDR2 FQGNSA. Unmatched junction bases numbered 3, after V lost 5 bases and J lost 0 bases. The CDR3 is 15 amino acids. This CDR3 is CASSPTGGSYNEQFF. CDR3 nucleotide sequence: TGTGCCAGCAGCCCCACAGGGGGCTCCTACAATGAGCAGTTCTTC.

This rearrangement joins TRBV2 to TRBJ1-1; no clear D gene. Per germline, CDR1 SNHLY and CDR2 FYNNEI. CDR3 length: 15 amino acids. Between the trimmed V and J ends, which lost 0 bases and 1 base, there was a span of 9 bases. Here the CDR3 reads CASSEATGKNTEAFF. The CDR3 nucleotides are TGTGCCAGCAGTGAAGCTACGGGGAAGAACACTGAAGCTTTCTTT.

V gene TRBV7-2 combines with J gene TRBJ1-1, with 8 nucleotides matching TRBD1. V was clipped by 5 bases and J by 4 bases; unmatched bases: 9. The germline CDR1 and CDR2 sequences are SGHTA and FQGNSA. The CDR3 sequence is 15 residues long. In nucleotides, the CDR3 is TGTGCCAGCAGCCCCCCGGGCAGGGGGCCCACTGAAGCTTTCTTT. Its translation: CASSPPGRGPTEAFF.

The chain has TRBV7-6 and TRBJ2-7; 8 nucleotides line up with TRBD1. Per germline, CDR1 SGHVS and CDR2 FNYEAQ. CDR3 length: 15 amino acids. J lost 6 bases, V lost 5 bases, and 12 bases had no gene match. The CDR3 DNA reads TGTGCCAGCAGCCGCCCCGGGACAGGTGAGGGCGAGCAGTACTTC. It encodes CASSRPGTGEGEQYF.

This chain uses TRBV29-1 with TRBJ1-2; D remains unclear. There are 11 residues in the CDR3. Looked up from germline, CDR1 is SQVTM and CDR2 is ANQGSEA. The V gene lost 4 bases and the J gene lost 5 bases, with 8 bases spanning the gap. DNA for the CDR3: TGCAGCGTTGCCGGAGGGTATGGCTACACCTTC. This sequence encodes CSVAGGYGYTF.

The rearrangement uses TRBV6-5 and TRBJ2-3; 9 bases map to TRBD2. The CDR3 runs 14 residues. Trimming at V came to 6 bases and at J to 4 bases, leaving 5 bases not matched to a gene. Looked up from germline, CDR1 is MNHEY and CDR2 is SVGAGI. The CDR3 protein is CASSPGLASDTQYF. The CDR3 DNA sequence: TGTGCCAGCAGCCCGGGACTAGCCTCAGATACGCAGTATTTT.

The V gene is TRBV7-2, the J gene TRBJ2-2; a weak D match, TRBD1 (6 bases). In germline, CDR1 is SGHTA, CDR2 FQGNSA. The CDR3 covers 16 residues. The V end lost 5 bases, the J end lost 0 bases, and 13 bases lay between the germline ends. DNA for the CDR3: TGTGCCAGCAGCCGCGACAGGACCGCGAACACCGGGGAGCTGTTTTTT. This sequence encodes CASSRDRTANTGELFF. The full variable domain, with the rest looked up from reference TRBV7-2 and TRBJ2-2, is GAGVSQSPSNKVTEKGKDVELRCDPISGHTALYWYRQSLGQGLEFLIYFQGNSAPDKSGLPSDRFSAERTGGSVSTLTIQRTQQEDSAVYLCASSRDRTANTGELFFGEGSRLTVL.

CDR3 in DNA: TGCGCCAGCAGCTTGGGTCAGGGAATGGGTCAGCCCCAGCATTTT. Residues: CASSLGQGMGQPQHF. The J gene is TRBJ1-5, the V gene TRBV5-1, with D possibly matching TRBD1 (5 bases). The length of the CDR3 is 15 residues. The ends were cut back, 0 bases at V and 6 bases at J, with 13 bases in the middle. CDR1 SGHRS and CDR2 YFSETQ come from the germline V gene.

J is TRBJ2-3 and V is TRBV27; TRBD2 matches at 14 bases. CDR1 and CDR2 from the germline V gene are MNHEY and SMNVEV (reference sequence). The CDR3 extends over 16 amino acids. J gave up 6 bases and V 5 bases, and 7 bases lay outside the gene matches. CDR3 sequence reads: CASSTWTSGGSDTQYF. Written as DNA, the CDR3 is TGTGCCAGCAGTACGTGGACTAGCGGGGGGTCCGATACGCAGTATTTT.

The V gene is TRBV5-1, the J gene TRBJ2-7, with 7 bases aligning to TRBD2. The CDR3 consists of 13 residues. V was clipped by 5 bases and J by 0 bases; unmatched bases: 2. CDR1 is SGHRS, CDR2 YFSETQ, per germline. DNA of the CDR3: TGCGCCAGCAGTACGGGGGGCTCCTACGAGCAGTACTTC. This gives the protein CASSTGGSYEQYF. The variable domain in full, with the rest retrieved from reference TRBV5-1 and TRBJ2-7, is KAGVTQTPRYLIKTRGQQVTLSCSPISGHRSVSWYQQTPGQGLQFLFEYFSETQRNKGNFPGRFSGRQFSNSRSEMNVSTLELGDSALYLCASSTGGSYEQYFGPGTRLTVT.

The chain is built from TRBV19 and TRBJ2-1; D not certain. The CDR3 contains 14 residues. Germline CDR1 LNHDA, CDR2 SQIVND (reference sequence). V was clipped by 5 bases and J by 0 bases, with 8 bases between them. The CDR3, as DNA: TGTGCCAGTAGTGAGGCCTACTCCTACAATGAGCAGTTCTTC. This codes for CASSEAYSYNEQFF.

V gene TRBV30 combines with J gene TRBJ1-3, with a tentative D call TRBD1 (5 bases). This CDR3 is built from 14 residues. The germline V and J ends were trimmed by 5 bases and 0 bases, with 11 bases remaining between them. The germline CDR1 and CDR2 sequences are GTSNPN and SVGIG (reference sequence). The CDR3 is CAWGGGGSGNTIYF. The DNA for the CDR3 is TGTGCCTGGGGCGGGGGGGGCTCTGGAAACACCATATATTTT.

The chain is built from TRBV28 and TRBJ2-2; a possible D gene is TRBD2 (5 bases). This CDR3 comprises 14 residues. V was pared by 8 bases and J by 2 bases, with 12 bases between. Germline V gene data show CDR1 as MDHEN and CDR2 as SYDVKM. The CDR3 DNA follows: TGTGCCAGCGTCCGAGGAGGCAACACCGGGGAGCTGTTTTTT. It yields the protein CASVRGGNTGELFF.

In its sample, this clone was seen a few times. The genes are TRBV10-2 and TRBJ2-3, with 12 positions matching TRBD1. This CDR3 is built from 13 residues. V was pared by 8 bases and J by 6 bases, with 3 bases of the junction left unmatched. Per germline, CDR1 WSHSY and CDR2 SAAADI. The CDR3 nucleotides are TGCGCCAGCCGGGACAGGGGGCCCGATACGCAGTATTTT. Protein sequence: CASRDRGPDTQYF.

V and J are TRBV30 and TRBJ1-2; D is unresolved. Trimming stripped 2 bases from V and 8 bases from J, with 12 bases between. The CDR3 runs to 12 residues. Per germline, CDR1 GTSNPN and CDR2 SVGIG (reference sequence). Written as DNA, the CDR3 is TGTGCCTGGAGTATCGCCCTAGGAGGCTACACCTTC. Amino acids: CAWSIALGGYTF.

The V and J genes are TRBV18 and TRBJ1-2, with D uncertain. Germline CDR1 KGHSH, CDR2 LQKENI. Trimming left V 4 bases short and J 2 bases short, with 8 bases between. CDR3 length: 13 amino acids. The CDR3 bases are TGTGCCAGCTCACGCGAGGAGAACTATGGCTACACCTTC. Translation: CASSREENYGYTF. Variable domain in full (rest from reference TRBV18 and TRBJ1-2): NAGVMQNPRHLVRRRGQEARLRCSPMKGHSHVYWYRQLPEEGLKFMVYLQKENIIDESGMPKERFSAEFPKEGPSILRIQQVVRGDSAAYFCASSREENYGYTFGSGTRLTVV.